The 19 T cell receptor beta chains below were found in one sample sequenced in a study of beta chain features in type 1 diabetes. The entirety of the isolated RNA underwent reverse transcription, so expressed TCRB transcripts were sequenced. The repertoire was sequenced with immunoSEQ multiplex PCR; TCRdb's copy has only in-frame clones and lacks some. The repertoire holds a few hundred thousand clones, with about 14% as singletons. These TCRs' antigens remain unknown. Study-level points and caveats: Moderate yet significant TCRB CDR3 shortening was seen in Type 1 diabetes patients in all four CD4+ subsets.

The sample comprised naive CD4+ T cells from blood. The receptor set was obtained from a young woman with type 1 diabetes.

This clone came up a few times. CDR3 sequence: CASSLDGQGTEAFF. As DNA, the CDR3 is TGTGCCAGCAGCTTAGACGGACAAGGCACTGAAGCTTTCTTT. The rearrangement links TRBV5-4 to TRBJ1-1; D possibly corresponds to TRBD1 (5 bases). Per the germline V gene, CDR1 is SGHNT and CDR2 is YYREEE (reference sequence). The CDR3 consists of 14 residues. The V end was cut by 2 bases, the J end by 4 bases, with 12 bases between.

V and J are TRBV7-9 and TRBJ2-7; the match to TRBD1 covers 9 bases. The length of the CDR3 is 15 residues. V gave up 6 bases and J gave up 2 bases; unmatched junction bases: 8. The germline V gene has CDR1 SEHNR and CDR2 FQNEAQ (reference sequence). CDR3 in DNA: TGTGCCAGCAGAGAGGCGGGACAGGGTGCCTACGAGCAGTACTTC. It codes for CASREAGQGAYEQYF.

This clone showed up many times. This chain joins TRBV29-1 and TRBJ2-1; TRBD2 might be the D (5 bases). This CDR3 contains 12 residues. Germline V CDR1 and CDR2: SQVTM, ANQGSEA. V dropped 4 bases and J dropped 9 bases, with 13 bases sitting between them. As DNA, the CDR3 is TGCAGCGTTGGAGGGAGCCTTCTTGAGCAGTTCTTC. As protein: CSVGGSLLEQFF.

The CDR3 DNA follows: TGTGCCAGTAGTATAATACAGGGCAAAGCTTTCTTT. Protein product: CASSIIQGKAFF. The rearrangement uses TRBV19 and TRBJ1-1; D perhaps matches TRBD1 (6 bases). The CDR3 covers 12 residues. Per germline, CDR1 LNHDA and CDR2 SQIVND (reference sequence). The V end lost 2 bases, the J end lost 9 bases, and 10 bases lay between the germline ends.

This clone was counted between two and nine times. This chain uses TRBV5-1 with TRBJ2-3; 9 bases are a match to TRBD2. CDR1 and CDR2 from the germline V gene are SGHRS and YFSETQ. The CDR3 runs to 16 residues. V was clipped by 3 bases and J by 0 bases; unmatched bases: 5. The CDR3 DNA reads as TGCGCCAGCAGCTACCTAGCGGGACTGAGCACAGATACGCAGTATTTT. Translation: CASSYLAGLSTDTQYF.

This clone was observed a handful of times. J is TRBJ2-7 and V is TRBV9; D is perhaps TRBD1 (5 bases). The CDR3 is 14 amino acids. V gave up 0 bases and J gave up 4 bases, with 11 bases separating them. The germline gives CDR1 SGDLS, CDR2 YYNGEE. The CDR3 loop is CASSVGGQPYEQYF. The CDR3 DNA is TGTGCCAGCAGCGTAGGGGGCCAGCCTTACGAGCAGTACTTC.

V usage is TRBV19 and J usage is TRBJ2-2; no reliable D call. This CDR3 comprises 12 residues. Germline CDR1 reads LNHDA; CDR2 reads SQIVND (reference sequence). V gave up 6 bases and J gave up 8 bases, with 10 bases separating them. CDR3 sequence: CASRKMRGELFF. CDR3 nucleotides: TGTGCCAGTAGAAAGATGAGGGGGGAGCTGTTTTTT.

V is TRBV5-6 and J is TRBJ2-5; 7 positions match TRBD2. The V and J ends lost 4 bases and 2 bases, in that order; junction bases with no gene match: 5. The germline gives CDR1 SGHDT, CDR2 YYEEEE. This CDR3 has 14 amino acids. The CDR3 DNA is TGTGCCAGCAGCGCCGCGGGACTACAAGAGACCCAGTACTTC. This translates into CASSAAGLQETQYF.

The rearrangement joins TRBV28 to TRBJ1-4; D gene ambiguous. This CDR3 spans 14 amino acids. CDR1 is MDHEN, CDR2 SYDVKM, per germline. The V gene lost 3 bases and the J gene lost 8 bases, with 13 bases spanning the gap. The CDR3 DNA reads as TGTGCCAGCAGTTTGAACAGCTTGCACGAAAAACTGTTTTTT. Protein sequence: CASSLNSLHEKLFF.

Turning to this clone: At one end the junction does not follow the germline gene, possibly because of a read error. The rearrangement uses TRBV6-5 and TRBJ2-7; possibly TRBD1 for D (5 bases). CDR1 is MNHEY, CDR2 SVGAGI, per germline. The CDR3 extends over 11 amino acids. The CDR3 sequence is CASSDSRTLHF. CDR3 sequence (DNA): TGTGCCAGCAGTGACTCTCGGACACTGCACTTC.

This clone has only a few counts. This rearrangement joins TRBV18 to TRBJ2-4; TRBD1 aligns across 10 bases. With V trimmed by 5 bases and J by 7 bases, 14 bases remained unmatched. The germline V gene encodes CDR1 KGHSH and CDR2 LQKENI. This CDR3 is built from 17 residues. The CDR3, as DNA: TGTGCCAGCTCAGAGCCCGCCGGGACAGGGGTGAGGAACATTCAGTACTTC. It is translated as CASSEPAGTGVRNIQYF.

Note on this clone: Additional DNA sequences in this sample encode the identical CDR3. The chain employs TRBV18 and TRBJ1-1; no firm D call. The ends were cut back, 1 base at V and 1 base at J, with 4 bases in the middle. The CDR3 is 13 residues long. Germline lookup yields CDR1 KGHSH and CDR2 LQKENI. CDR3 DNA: TGTGCCAGCTCACCACAGAGGAACACTGAAGCTTTCTTT. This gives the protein CASSPQRNTEAFF.

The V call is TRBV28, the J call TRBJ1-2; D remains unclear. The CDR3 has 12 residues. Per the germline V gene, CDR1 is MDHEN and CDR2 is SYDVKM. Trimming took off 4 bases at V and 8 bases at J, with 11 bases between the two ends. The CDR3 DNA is TGTGCCAGCAGTTCCGCATTTCGGGGCTACACCTTC. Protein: CASSSAFRGYTF.

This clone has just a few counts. CDR3 sequence reads: CASSPTRTANTEAFF. CDR3 DNA sequence: TGTGCCAGCTCACCAACAAGGACAGCGAACACTGAAGCTTTCTTT. The rearrangement uses TRBV18 and TRBJ1-1, with D possibly TRBD1 on 6 matching bases. Germline CDR1 reads KGHSH; CDR2 reads LQKENI. V lost 2 bases, J lost 1 base, and 11 bases lay in between. This CDR3 is 15 amino acids long.

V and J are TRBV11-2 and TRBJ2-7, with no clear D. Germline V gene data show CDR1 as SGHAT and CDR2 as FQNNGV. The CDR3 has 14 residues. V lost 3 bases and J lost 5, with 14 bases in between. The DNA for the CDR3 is TGTGCCAGCAGCTTTGAGTCTAGGTTAAACGAGCAGTACGTC. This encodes CASSFESRLNEQYV.

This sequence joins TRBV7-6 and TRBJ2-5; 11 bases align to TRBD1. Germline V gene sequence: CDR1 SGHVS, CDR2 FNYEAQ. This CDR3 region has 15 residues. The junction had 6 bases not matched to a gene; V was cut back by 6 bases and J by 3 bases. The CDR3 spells CASRPPGQGEETQYF. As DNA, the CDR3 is TGTGCCAGCAGACCCCCGGGACAGGGGGAAGAGACCCAGTACTTC. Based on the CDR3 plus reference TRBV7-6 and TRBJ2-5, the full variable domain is GAGVSQSPRYKVTKRGQDVALRCDPISGHVSLYWYRQALGQGPEFLTYFNYEAQQDKSGLPNDRFSAERPEGSISTLTIQRTEQRDSAMYRCASRPPGQGEETQYFGPGTRLLVL.

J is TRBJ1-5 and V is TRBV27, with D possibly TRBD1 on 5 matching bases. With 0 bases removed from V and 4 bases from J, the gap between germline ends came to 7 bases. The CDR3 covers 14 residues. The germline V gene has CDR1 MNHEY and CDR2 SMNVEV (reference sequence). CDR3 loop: CASSLSWTNQPQHF. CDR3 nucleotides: TGTGCCAGCAGTTTATCGTGGACAAATCAGCCCCAGCATTTT.

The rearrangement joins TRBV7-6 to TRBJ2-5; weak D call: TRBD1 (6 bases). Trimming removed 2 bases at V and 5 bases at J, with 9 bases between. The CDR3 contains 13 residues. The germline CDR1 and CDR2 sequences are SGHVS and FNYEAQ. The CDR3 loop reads CASSLQGWETQYF. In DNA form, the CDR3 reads TGTGCCAGCAGCTTACAGGGGTGGGAGACCCAGTACTTC.

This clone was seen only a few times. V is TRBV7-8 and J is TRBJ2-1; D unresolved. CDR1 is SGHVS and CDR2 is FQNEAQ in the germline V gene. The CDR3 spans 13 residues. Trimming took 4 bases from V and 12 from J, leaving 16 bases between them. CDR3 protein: CASSSRRPLRQFF. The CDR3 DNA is TGTGCCAGCAGCTCTCGCAGGCCCTTACGGCAGTTCTTC.